The T cell receptor (beta chain) described here comes from a study of patients and donors after allogeneic stem cell transplantation. TCRdb processed the RT-PCR reads anew with MiXCR; each CDR3 protein has one entry. The table has about 160,000 distinct CDR3 sequences, about 24% seen once. The CDR3 is 14 residues long. V was pared by 11 bases and J by 7 bases, with 21 bases between. Looked up from germline, CDR1 is ENHRY and CDR2 is SYGVKD. This chain connects TRBV10-3 to TRBJ2-1; D is ambiguous. Sequencing was carried out using blood, either unsorted or a sorted T cell fraction (not recorded which). This receptor was taken from a human donor who was either an allogeneic HSCT recipient or a stem cell or donor lymphocyte infusion donor (not recorded which). It is not recorded whose cells these are; they may come from a transplant donor. The CDR3 loop reads CAVGGMPAQNEQFF. CDR3 nucleotide sequence: TGTGCCGTCGGCGGAATGCCGGCCCAGAATGAGCAGTTCTTC.